Below, 18 T cell receptor beta chains from the same sample are listed, as sequenced in a study of blood T cell repertoires in COVID-19. Data came from immunoSEQ multiplex PCR; TCRdb stores just in-frame clones and leaves some out. The sample has some 180,000 clones, roughly three quarters seen once. The specimen sequenced was PBMCs or T cells enriched from blood (not recorded which). The receptors originated from a man aged 55-75 years who had been exposed to COVID-19.

This chain joins TRBV30 and TRBJ2-7; 8 bases line up with TRBD1. From germline, CDR1 is GTSNPN and CDR2 SVGIG (reference sequence). The CDR3 has 13 amino acids. The V segment lost 3 bases and the J segment 2 bases; nucleotides outside the gene matches: 3. DNA of the CDR3: TGTGCCTGGAGGCGGACAGGGCCCTACGAGCAGTACTTC. It yields the protein CAWRRTGPYEQYF.

The count of this clone is one. The V gene is TRBV11-1, the J gene TRBJ2-2; no definite D call. CDR3 length: 14 residues. V was trimmed by 0 bases and J by 9 bases, leaving 11 bases between them. Germline CDR1 is SGHAT and CDR2 is FQDESV (reference sequence). CDR3: CASSLALDPRELFF. The CDR3 DNA sequence: TGTGCCAGCAGCTTAGCGCTAGATCCAAGGGAGCTGTTTTTT.

The rearrangement uses TRBV28 and TRBJ2-1; no firm D call. The V and J ends lost 6 bases and 7 bases respectively, with 10 bases between them. Germline CDR1 and CDR2: MDHEN and SYDVKM. This CDR3 is built from 12 residues. In nucleotides, the CDR3 is TGTGCCAGCAGGCTACCCCGGAATGAGCAGTTCTTC. Its protein product is CASRLPRNEQFF.

This clone is medium-sized. V usage is TRBV27 and J usage is TRBJ1-3; 7 nucleotides match TRBD1. Germline trimming cut 3 bases from V and 1 base from J; bases unmatched to any gene: 6. CDR3 length: 16 residues. Germline V gene data show CDR1 as MNHEY and CDR2 as SMNVEV (reference sequence). As DNA, the CDR3 is TGTGCCAGCAGTTTCTCTTCGACAGGGTCTGGAAACACCATATATTTT. Protein product: CASSFSSTGSGNTIYF.

V and J are TRBV12-5 and TRBJ1-2, with 10 bases identical to TRBD1. The CDR3 has 16 amino acids. The V and J ends lost 1 base and 2 bases, in that order; junction bases with no gene match: 4. Germline V gene data show CDR1 as LGHNT and CDR2 as FRNRAP. This chain's CDR3 is CASGLGTGGPNYGYTF. CDR3 DNA sequence: TGTGCTAGTGGTTTGGGGACAGGGGGTCCGAACTATGGCTACACCTTC.

This clone was seen a handful of times. This rearrangement joins TRBV19 to TRBJ2-7, with 9 bases fitting TRBD1. J was trimmed by 6 bases and V by 10 bases; bases with no gene match: 13. This CDR3 has 14 amino acids. CDR1 LNHDA and CDR2 SQIVND come from the germline V gene (reference sequence). The DNA for the CDR3 is TGTGCCACCACAGGGGGCCGCTTGTATGGCGAGCAGTACTTC. This translates into CATTGGRLYGEQYF.

The V and J genes are TRBV13 and TRBJ2-1, with 10 bases lining up with TRBD2. CDR3 size: 17 residues. The V gene's germline CDR1 is PRHDT and CDR2 FYEKMQ (reference sequence). The ends lost 5 bases at V and 4 bases at J; junction bases unmatched: 11. CDR3 sequence: CASSPGLAGAKYNEQFF. CDR3 nucleotide sequence: TGTGCCAGCAGCCCCGGGCTAGCGGGAGCCAAGTACAATGAGCAGTTCTTC.

The rearrangement joins TRBV9 to TRBJ1-6; TRBD1 is a possible D gene (5 bases). Between the trimmed V and J ends, which lost 0 bases and 7 bases, there was a span of 14 bases. Germline CDR1 reads SGDLS; CDR2 reads YYNGEE. The CDR3 contains 16 residues. CDR3 sequence (DNA): TGTGCCAGCAGCGTAGACCCAGGGCGTCGGAATTCACCCCTCCACTTT. Residues: CASSVDPGRRNSPLHF.

V and J are TRBV30 and TRBJ2-5; D may be TRBD2 (5 bases). The CDR3 spans 13 residues. Germline lookup yields CDR1 GTSNPN and CDR2 SVGIG (reference sequence). Between the trimmed V and J ends, which lost 3 bases and 9 bases, there was a span of 17 bases. The chain's CDR3 is CAWRDSLWVAQYF. The CDR3 DNA is TGTGCCTGGAGGGACTCCCTTTGGGTGGCCCAGTACTTC.

The chain combines TRBV24-1 with TRBJ1-1; a possible D gene is TRBD1 (6 bases). Germline values: CDR1 KGHDR, CDR2 SFDVKD. V was cut by 2 bases and J by 9 bases, with 9 bases left in between. CDR3 length: 12 residues. The CDR3 protein is CATSDSGAQAFF. In DNA form, the CDR3 reads TGTGCCACCAGTGATTCAGGGGCCCAAGCTTTCTTT.

CDR3 coding DNA: TGTGCCAGCAGTTTCCGGGACAACTCCTACGAGCAGTACTTC. It yields the protein CASSFRDNSYEQYF. The chain recombines TRBV6-5 with TRBJ2-7, with D tentatively TRBD1 (6 bases). V lost 4 bases, J lost 0 bases, and 10 bases lay in between. Germline V gives CDR1 MNHEY, CDR2 SVGAGI. The CDR3 is made up of 14 amino acids.

The chain joins TRBV6-5 to TRBJ1-1, with TRBD1 identical over 7 bases. Per the germline V gene, CDR1 is MNHEY and CDR2 is SVGAGI. J lost 4 bases, V lost 6 bases, and 11 bases had no gene match. The CDR3 has 15 residues. CDR3 sequence reads: CASRQNRQGGTEAFF. CDR3 DNA sequence: TGTGCCAGCAGACAAAATAGACAGGGCGGCACTGAAGCTTTCTTT.

The chain couples TRBV29-1 to TRBJ2-5, with 8 bases identical to TRBD1. The CDR3 runs to 13 residues. Looked up from germline, CDR1 is SQVTM and CDR2 is ANQGSEA. With V trimmed by 7 bases and J by 4 bases, 8 bases remained unmatched. The CDR3, as DNA: TGCAGCGCTCCAGACAGGGGACGAGAGACCCAGTACTTC. It translates to CSAPDRGRETQYF.

V gene TRBV7-9 combines with J gene TRBJ1-4; TRBD1 aligns across 7 bases. V was pared by 5 bases and J by 10 bases, with 7 bases of the junction left unmatched. The germline CDR1 and CDR2 sequences are SEHNR and FQNEAQ (reference sequence). The CDR3 is made up of 13 amino acids. CDR3 residues: CASSETTGLKLFF. The CDR3 nucleotides read TGTGCCAGCAGCGAGACGACAGGGTTAAAACTGTTTTTT.

This sequence joins TRBV7-9 and TRBJ1-1, with D uncertain. The CDR3 extends over 12 amino acids. Trimming removed 1 base at V and 10 bases at J, with 10 bases between. Germline V gene sequence: CDR1 SEHNR, CDR2 FQNEAQ (reference sequence). The CDR3 DNA reads TGTGCCAGCAGCTTAGTGGATCCAGGAGCTTTCTTT. As protein: CASSLVDPGAFF.

This clone has only one observation. This rearrangement joins TRBV9 to TRBJ2-3, with D maybe TRBD1 (5 bases). V lost 6 bases to trimming and J lost 1 base, with 12 bases between them. Germline CDR1 SGDLS, CDR2 YYNGEE. This CDR3 contains 14 residues. CDR3 DNA sequence: TGTGCCAGCACGGTCCAGGGCGGCACAGATACGCAGTATTTT. Translating gives CASTVQGGTDTQYF.

The rearrangement uses TRBV5-1 and TRBJ2-3, with D possibly TRBD2 on 6 matching bases. Germline CDR1 and CDR2: SGHRS and YFSETQ. This CDR3 is 14 amino acids long. Deletions cut 3 bases from V and 0 bases from J, with 8 bases between. CDR3 bases: TGCGCCAGCAGCTCGGAGGGGAGCACAGATACGCAGTATTTT. Translated, it gives CASSSEGSTDTQYF.

The rearrangement joins TRBV19 to TRBJ2-5; 8 positions match TRBD2. The junction had 2 bases not matched to a gene; V was cut back by 5 bases and J by 0 bases. The CDR3 is 14 amino acids. CDR1 LNHDA and CDR2 SQIVND come from the germline V gene (reference sequence). The CDR3, as DNA: TGTGCCAGTAGTCCGGGGGGGCACCAAGAGACCCAGTACTTC. This translates into CASSPGGHQETQYF.